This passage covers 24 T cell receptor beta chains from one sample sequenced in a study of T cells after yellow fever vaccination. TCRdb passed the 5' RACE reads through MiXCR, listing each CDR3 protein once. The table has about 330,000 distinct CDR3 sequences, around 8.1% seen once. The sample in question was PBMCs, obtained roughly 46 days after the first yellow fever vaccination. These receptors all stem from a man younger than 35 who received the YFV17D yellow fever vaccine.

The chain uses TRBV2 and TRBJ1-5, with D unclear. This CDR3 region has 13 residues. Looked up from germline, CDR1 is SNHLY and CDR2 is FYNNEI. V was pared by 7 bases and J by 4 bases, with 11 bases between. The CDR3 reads CASKDGINQPQHF. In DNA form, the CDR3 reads TGTGCCAGCAAGGACGGAATTAATCAGCCCCAGCATTTT.

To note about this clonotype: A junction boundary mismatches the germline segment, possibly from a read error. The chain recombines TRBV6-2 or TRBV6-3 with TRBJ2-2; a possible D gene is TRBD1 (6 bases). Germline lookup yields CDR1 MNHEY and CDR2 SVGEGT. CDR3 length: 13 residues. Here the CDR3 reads CVSSATGTGELFF. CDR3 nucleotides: TGTGTCAGCAGTGCGACAGGCACCGGGGAGCTGTTTTTT.

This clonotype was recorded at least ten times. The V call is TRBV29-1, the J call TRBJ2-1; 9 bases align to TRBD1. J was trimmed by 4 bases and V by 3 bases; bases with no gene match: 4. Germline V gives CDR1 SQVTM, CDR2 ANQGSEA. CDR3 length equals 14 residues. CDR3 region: CSVDVGTGYNEQFF. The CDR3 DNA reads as TGCAGCGTTGATGTCGGGACAGGGTACAATGAGCAGTTCTTC.

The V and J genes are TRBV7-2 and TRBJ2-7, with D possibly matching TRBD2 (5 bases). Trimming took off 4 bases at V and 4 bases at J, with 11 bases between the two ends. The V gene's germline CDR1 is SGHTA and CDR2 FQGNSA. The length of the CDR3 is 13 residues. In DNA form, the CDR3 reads TGTGCCAGCAGCTCCGGACTCCAATACGAGCAGTACGTC. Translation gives CASSSGLQYEQYV.

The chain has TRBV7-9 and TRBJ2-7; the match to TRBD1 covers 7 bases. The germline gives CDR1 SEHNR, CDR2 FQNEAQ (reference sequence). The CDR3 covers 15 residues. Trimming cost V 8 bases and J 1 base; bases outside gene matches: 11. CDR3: CASGPGGSTSYEQYV. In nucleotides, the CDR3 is TGTGCCAGCGGACCAGGGGGTTCTACATCCTACGAGCAGTACGTC.

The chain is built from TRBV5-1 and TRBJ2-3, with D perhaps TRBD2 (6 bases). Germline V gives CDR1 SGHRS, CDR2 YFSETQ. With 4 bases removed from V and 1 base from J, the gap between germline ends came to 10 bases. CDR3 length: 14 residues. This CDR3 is CASSDPGGTDTQYF. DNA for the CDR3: TGCGCCAGCAGCGACCCGGGGGGCACAGATACGCAGTATTTT.

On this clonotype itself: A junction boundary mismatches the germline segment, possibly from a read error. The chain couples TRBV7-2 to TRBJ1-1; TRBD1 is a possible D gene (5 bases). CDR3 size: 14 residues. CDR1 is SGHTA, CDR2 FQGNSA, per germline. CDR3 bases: TGTGCCAGCAGTTTAGGAGGGACCTGGCCTGAAGCTTTCTTT. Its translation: CASSLGGTWPEAFF.

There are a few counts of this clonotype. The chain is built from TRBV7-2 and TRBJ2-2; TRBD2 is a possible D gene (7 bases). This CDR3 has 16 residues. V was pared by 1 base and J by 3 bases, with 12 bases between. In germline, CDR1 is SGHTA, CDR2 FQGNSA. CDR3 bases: TGTGCCAGCAGCTTAGGGCGGGGGCAGGACACCGGGGAGCTGTTTTTT. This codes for CASSLGRGQDTGELFF.

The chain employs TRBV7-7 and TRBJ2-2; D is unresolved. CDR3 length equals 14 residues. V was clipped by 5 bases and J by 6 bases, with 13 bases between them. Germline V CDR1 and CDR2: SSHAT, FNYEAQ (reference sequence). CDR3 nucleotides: TGTGCCAGCAGCCCCCGCCCCGGAGCCGGGGAGCTGTTTTTT. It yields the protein CASSPRPGAGELFF.

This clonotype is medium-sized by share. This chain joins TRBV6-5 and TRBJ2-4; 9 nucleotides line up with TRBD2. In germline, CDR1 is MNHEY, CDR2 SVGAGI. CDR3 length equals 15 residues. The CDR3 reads CATAGGPESKNIQYF. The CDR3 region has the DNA TGTGCTACGGCGGGGGGGCCGGAGTCCAAAAACATTCAGTACTTC.

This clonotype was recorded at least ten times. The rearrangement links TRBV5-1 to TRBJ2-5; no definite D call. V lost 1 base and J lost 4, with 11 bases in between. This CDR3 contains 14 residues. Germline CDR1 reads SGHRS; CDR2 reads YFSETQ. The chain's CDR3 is CASSLTPVGETQYF. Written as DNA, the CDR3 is TGCGCCAGCAGCTTGACACCAGTGGGAGAGACCCAGTACTTC.

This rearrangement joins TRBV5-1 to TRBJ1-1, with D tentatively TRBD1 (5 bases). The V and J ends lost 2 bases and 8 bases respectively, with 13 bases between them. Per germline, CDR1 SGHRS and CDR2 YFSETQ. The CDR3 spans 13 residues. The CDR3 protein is CASSFKSGLEAFF. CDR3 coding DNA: TGCGCCAGCAGCTTTAAGTCAGGGTTAGAAGCTTTCTTT.

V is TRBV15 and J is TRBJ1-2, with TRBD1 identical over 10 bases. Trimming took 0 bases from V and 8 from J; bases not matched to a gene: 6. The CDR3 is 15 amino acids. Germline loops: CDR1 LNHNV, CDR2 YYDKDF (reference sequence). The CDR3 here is CATSREGTGAEGYTF. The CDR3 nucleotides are TGTGCCACCAGCAGAGAGGGGACAGGGGCGGAGGGCTACACCTTC.

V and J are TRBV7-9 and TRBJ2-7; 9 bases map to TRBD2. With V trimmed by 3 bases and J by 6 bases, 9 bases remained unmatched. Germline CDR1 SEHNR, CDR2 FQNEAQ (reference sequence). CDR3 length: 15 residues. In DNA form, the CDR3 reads TGTGCCAGCAGCTTTGACGAGCGGGGGGTCGGCGAGCAGTACGTC. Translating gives CASSFDERGVGEQYV.

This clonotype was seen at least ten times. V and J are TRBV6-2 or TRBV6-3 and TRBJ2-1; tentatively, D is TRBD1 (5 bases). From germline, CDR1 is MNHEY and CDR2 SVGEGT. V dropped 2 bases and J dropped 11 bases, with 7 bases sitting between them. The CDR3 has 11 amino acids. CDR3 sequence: CASSYDSKQFF. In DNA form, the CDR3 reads TGTGCCAGCAGTTACGACAGCAAGCAGTTCTTC.

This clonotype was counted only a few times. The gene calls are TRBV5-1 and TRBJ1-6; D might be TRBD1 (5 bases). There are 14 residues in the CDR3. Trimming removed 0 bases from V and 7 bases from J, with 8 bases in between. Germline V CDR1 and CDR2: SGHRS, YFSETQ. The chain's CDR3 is CASSLGDGNSPLHF. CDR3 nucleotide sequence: TGCGCCAGCAGCTTGGGGGACGGGAATTCACCCCTCCACTTT.

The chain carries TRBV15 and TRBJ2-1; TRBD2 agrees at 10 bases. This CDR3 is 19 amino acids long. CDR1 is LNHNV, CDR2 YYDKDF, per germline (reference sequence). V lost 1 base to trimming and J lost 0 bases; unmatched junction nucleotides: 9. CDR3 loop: CATSRVAGGAASSYNEQFF. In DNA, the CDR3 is TGTGCCACCAGCAGAGTAGCGGGGGGTGCGGCCAGCTCCTACAATGAGCAGTTCTTC.

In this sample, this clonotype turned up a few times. CDR3 nucleotides: TGTGCCAGCAGCTTGGGACAGCCGCGGGAGCAGTTCTTC. Encoded protein: CASSLGQPREQFF. This sequence joins TRBV5-4 and TRBJ2-1, with D possibly matching TRBD1 (5 bases). This CDR3 region has 13 residues. The V end lost 0 bases, the J end lost 10 bases, and 11 bases lay between the germline ends. Germline assignment: CDR1 SGHNT and CDR2 YYREEE (reference sequence).

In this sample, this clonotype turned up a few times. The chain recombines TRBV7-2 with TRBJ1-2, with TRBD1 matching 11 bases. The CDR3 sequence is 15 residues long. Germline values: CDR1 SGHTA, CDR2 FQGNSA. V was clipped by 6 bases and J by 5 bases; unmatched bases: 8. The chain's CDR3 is CASRRTGGEGYGYTF. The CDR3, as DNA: TGTGCCAGCAGGCGGACAGGGGGCGAAGGGTATGGCTACACCTTC.

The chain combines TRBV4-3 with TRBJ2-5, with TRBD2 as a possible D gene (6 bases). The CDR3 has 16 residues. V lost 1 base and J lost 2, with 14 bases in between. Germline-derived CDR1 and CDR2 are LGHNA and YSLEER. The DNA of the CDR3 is TGCGCCAGCAGCCAAGGGTCGGGACTGGGACAAGAGACCCAGTACTTC. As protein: CASSQGSGLGQETQYF.

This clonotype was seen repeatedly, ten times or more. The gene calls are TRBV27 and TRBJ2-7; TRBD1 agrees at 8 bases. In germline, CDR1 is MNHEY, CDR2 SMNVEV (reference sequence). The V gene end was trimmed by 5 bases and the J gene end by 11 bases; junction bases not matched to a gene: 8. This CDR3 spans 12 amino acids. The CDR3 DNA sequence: TGTGCCAGCAGTCACGGACAGGGTACCGAGTACTTC. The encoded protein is CASSHGQGTEYF.

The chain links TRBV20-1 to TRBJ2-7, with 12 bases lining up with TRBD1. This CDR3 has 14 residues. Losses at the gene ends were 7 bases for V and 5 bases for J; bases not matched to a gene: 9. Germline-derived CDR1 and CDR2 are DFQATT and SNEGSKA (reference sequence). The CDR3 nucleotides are TGCAGTGTTCAGGGACAGGGGGCTAAGAACGAGCAGTACTTC. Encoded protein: CSVQGQGAKNEQYF.

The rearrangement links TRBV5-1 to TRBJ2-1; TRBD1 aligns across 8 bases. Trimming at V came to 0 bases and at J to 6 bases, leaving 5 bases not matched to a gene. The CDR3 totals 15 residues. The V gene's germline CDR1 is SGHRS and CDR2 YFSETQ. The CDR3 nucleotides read TGCGCCAGCAGCTTGGATGGACAGGGTCGCAATGAGCAGTTCTTC. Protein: CASSLDGQGRNEQFF.

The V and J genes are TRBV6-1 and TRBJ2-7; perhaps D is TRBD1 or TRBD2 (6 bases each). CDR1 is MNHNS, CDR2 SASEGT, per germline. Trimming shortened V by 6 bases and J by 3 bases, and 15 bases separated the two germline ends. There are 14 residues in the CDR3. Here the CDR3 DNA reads TGTGCCAGCAGAGCTGGGGGGACACTCTACGAGCAGTACTTC. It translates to CASRAGGTLYEQYF.